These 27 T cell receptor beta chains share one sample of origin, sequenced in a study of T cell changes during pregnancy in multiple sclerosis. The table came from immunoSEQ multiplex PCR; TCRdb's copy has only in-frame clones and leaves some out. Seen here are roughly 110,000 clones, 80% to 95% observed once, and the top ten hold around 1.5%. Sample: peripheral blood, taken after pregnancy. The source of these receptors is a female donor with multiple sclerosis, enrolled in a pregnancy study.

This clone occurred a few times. The CDR3 protein is CASSFARFDEQYF. The CDR3 DNA reads as TGTGCCAGCAGCTTCGCGCGGTTCGACGAGCAGTACTTC. This sequence joins TRBV5-6 and TRBJ2-7; the D is unclear. This CDR3 region has 13 residues. Germline values: CDR1 SGHDT, CDR2 YYEEEE. Trimming shortened V by 2 bases and J by 5 bases, and 11 bases separated the two germline ends.

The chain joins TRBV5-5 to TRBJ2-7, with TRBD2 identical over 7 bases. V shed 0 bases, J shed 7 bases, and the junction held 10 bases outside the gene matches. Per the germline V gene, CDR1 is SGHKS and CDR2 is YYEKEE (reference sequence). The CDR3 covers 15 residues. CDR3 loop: CASSLASGPGGEQYF. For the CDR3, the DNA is TGTGCCAGCAGCTTGGCTAGCGGCCCCGGGGGGGAGCAGTACTTC. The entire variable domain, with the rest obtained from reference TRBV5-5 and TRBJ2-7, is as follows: DAGVTQSPTHLIKTRGQQVTLRCSPISGHKSVSWYQQVLGQGPQFIFQYYEKEERGRGNFPDRFSARQFPNYSSELNVNALLLGDSALYLCASSLASGPGGEQYFGPGTRLTVT.

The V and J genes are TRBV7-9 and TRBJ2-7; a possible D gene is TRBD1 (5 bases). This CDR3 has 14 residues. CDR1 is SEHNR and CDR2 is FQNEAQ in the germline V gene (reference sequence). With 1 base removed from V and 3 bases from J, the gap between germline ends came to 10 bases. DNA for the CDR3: TGTGCCAGCAGCTTAGGCAGGGTGAACTACGAGCAGTACTTC. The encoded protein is CASSLGRVNYEQYF.

CDR3 protein: CASSSGTSGRNIPYEQYF. Written as DNA, the CDR3 is TGTGCCAGCAGCTCAGGGACTAGCGGGAGGAACATCCCTTACGAGCAGTACTTC. V and J are TRBV5-6 and TRBJ2-7, with 15 bases matching TRBD2. V was pared by 3 bases and J by 4 bases, with 11 bases of the junction left unmatched. This CDR3 has 18 amino acids. Germline V lookup: CDR1 SGHDT, CDR2 YYEEEE. The full variable domain, completed using reference TRBV5-6 and TRBJ2-7, is DAGVTQSPTHLIKTRGQQVTLRCSPKSGHDTVSWYQQALGQGPQFIFQYYEEEERQRGNFPDRFSGHQFPNYSSELNVNALLLGDSALYLCASSSGTSGRNIPYEQYFGPGTRLTVT.

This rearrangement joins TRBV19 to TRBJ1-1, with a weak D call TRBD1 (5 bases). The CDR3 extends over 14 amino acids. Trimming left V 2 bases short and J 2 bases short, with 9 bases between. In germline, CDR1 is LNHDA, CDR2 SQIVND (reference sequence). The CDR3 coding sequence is TGTGCCAGTAGTATACAAGGGGTTAACACTGAAGCTTTCTTT. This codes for CASSIQGVNTEAFF.

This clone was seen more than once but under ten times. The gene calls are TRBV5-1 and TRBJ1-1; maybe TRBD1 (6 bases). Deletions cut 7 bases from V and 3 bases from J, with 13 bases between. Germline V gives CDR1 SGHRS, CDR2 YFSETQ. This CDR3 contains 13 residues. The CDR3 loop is CASRTGSDTEAFF. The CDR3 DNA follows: TGCGCCAGCCGAACAGGGTCAGACACTGAAGCTTTCTTT.

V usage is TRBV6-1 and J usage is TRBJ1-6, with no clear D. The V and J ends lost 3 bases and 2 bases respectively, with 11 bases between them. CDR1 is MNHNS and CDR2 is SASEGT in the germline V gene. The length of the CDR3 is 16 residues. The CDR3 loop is CASSDAYPAYNSPLHF. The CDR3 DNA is TGTGCCAGCAGTGACGCTTATCCGGCCTATAATTCACCCCTCCACTTT.

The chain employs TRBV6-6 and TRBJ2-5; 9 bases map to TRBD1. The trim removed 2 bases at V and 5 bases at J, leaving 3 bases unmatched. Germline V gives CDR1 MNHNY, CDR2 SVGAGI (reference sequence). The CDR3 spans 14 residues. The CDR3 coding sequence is TGTGCCAGCAGTTACGGGACAGGGTTGGAGACCCAGTACTTC. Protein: CASSYGTGLETQYF.

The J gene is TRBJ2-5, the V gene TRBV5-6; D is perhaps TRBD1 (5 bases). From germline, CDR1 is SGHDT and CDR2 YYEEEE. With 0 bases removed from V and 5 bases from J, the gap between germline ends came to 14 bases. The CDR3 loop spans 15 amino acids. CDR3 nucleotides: TGTGCCAGCAGCTTGGCCGACCAGGGAAGGGAGACCCAGTACTTC. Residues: CASSLADQGRETQYF.

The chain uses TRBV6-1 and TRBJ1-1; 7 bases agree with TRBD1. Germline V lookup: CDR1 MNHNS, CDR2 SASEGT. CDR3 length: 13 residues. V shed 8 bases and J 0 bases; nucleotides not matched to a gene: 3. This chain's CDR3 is CASGDRLNTEAFF. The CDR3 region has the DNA TGTGCCAGCGGGGACAGATTGAACACTGAAGCTTTCTTT.

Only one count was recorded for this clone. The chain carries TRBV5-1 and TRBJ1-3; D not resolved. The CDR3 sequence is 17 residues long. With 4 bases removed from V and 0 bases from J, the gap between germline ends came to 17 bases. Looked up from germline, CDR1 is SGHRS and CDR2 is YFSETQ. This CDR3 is CASSPLGASVSGNTIYF. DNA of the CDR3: TGCGCCAGCAGCCCACTCGGTGCTAGCGTCTCTGGAAACACCATATATTTT.

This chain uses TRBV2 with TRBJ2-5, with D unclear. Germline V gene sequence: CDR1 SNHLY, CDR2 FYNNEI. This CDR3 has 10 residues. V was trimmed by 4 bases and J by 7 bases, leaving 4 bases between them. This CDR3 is CASSGGTQYF. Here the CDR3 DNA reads TGTGCCAGCAGTGGCGGGACCCAGTACTTC. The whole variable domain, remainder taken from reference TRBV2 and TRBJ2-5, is EPEVTQTPSHQVTQMGQEVILRCVPISNHLYFYWYRQILGQKVEFLVSFYNNEISEKSEIFDDQFSVERPDGSNFTLKIRSTKLEDSAMYFCASSGGTQYFGPGTRLLVL.

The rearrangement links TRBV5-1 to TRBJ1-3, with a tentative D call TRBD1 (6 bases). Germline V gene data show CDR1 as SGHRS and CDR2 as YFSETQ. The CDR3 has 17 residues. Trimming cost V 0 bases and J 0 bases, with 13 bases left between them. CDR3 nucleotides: TGCGCCAGCAGCTTGGCCGGACAGCCCCGCTCTGGAAACACCATATATTTT. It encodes CASSLAGQPRSGNTIYF.

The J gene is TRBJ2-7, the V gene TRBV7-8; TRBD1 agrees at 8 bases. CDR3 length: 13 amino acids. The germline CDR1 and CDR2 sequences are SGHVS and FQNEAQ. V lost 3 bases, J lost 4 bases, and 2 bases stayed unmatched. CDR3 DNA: TGTGCCAGCAGCTTGGACAGGGTGTACGAGCAGTACTTC. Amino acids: CASSLDRVYEQYF.

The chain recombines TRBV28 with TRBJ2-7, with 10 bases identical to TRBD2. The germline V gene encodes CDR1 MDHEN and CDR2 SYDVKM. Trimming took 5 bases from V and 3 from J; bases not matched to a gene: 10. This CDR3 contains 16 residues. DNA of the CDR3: TGTGCCAGCAGTACGCCCGGGACTAGCGACCTCTACGAGCAGTACTTC. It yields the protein CASSTPGTSDLYEQYF. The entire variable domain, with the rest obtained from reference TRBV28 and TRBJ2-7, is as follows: DVKVTQSSRYLVKRTGEKVFLECVQDMDHENMFWYRQDPGLGLRLIYFSYDVKMKEKGDIPEGYSVSREKKERFSLILESASTNQTSMYLCASSTPGTSDLYEQYFGPGTRLTVT.

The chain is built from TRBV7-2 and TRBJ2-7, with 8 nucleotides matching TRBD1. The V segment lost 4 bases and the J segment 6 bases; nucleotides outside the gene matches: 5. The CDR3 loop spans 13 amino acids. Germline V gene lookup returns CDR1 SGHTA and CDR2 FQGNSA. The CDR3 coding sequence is TGTGCCAGCAGCTCGCTGGACAGGGTCGAGCAGTACTTC. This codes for CASSSLDRVEQYF.

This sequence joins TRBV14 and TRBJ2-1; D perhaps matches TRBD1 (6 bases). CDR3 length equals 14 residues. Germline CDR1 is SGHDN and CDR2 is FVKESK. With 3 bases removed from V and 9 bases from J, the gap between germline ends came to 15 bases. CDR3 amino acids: CASSQIGGPGEQFF. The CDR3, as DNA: TGTGCCAGCAGCCAGATAGGGGGACCCGGTGAGCAGTTCTTC.

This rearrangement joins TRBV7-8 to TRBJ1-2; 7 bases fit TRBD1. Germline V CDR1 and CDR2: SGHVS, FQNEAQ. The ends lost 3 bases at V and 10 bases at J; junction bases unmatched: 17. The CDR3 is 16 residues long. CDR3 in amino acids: CASSLVLTGKVMVYTF. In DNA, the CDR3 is TGTGCCAGCAGCTTGGTCCTGACAGGGAAGGTGATGGTCTACACCTTC. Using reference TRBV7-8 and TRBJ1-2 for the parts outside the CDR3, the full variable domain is GAGVSQSPRYKVAKRGQDVALRCDPISGHVSLFWYQQALGQGPEFLTYFQNEAQLDKSGLPSDRFFAERPEGSVSTLKIQRTQQEDSAVYLCASSLVLTGKVMVYTFGSGTRLTVV.

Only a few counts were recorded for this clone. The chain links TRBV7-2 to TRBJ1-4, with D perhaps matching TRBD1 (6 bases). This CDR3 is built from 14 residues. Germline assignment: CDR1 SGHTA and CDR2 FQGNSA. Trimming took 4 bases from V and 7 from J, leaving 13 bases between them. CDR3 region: CASSYQGTGEKLFF. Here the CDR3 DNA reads TGTGCCAGCAGCTATCAGGGGACGGGTGAAAAACTGTTTTTT.

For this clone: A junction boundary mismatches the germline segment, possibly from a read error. The CDR3 is CASSQGTAYNERFF. CDR3 bases: TGTGCCAGCAGCCAAGGGACAGCCTACAATGAGCGGTTCTTC. This rearrangement joins TRBV14 to TRBJ2-1, with D possibly being TRBD1 (6 bases). This CDR3 is 14 amino acids long. Per the germline V gene, CDR1 is SGHDN and CDR2 is FVKESK. The whole variable domain, filled in from reference TRBV14 and TRBJ2-1, reads EAGVTQFPSHSVIEKGQTVTLRCDPISGHDNLYWYRRVMGKEIKFLLHFVKESKQDESGMPNNRFLAERTGGTYSTLKVQPAELEDSGVYFCASSQGTAYNERFFGPGTRLTVL.

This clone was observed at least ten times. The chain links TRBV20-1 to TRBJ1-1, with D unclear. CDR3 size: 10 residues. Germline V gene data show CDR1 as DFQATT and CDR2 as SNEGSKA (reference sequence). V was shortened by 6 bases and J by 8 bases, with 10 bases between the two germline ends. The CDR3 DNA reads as TGCAGTGCCGGGAATATAGAAGCTTTCTTT. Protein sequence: CSAGNIEAFF.

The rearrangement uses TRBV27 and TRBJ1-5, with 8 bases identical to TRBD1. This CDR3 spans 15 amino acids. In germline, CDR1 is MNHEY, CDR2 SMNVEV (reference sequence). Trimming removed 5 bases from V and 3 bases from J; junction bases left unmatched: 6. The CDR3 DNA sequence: TGTGCCAGCAGTCCCGGGACAGGTTACAATCAGCCCCAGCATTTT. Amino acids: CASSPGTGYNQPQHF.

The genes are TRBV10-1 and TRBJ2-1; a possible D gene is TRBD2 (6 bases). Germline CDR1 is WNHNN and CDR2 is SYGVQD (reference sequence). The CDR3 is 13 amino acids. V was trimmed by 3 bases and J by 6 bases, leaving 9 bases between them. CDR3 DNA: TGCGCCAGCAGTGATGCGGGGACCAATGAGCAGTTCTTC. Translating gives CASSDAGTNEQFF.

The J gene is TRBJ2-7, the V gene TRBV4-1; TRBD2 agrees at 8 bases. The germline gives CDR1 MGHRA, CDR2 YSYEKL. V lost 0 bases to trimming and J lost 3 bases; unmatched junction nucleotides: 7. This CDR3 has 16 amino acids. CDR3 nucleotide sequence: TGCGCCAGCAGCCAAGATAGCAGCGGGAGACGCTACGAGCAGTACTTC. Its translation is CASSQDSSGRRYEQYF.

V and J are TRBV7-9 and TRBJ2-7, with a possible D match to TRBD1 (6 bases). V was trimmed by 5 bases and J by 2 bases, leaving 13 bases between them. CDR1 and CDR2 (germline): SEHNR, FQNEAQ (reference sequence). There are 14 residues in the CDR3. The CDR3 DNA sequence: TGTGCCAGCAGCGAGGGACACAAACCCTACGAGCAGTACTTC. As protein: CASSEGHKPYEQYF.

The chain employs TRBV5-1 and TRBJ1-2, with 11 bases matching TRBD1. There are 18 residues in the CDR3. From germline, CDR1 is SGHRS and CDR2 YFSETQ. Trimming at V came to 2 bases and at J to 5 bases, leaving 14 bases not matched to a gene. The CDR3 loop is CASSLRPGTGGTGYGYTF. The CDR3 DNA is TGCGCCAGCAGCTTACGTCCCGGGACAGGGGGGACTGGGTATGGCTACACCTTC.

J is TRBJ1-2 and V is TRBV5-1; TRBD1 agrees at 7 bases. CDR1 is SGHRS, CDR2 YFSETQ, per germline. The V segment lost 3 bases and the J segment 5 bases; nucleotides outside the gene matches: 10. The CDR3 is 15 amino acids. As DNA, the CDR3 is TGCGCCAGCAGCTGGGGGGCGGGACAGCTTTATGGCTACACCTTC. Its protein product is CASSWGAGQLYGYTF. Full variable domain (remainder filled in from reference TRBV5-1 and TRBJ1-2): KAGVTQTPRYLIKTRGQQVTLSCSPISGHRSVSWYQQTPGQGLQFLFEYFSETQRNKGNFPGRFSGRQFSNSRSEMNVSTLELGDSALYLCASSWGAGQLYGYTFGSGTRLTVV.